The clone carrying this T cell receptor (beta chain) was detected a few times. Its target is not known. The source of the sample is a study of metastatic and nonmetastatic thyroid tumors. At the level of the study: Malignant and benign thyroid patients had repertoires compared in peripheral blood and tumor or nodule tissue.

Thyroid surgery took place with no prior treatment in any patient. Findings and limits, study-wide: Across blood and tumor, TCR beta diversity in malignant thyroid tumors was reportedly significantly higher than in benign nodules.

In the original analysis: What underpinned the distant-metastasis classifier for papillary thyroid cancer was the set of CDR3 differences across clinicopathological groups. TCRdb re-called the PCR reads with MiXCR. TCRdb's processing, not the authors' own work, is the source of the V and J calls. Of roughly 4,000 clones listed, about 31% are singletons. Input material: adjacent normal tissue. This TCR derives from a female donor with papillary thyroid cancer or a benign thyroid nodule (not recorded which). Some clones in this sample may be carry-over from other donors' samples.

CDR3 bases: TGTGCCAGCGGACAGGGTCCGTATGGCTACACCTTC. This codes for CASGQGPYGYTF. The rearrangement uses TRBV2 and TRBJ1-2; 8 bases fit TRBD1. The germline V gene has CDR1 SNHLY and CDR2 FYNNEI. The trim removed 8 bases at V and 5 bases at J, leaving 4 bases unmatched. This CDR3 region has 12 residues.